This T cell receptor (beta chain) is drawn from a study of shared clonotypes between healthy human individuals. Study observations and caveats: Rarefaction curves obtained for sorted subsets showed sequencing incomplete despite large depth. Larger richness was generally estimated for naive than memory subsets.

For each subset, genomic DNA was distributed in equal portions over several immunoSEQ plates. Here immunoSEQ multiplex PCR was the method, and the copy in TCRdb shows in-frame clones only, minus some. The sample includes about 330,000 clones, approximately 74% seen only once; the top ten take 10%. For this clone: Its antigen is not known.

A CD45RA+ naive subset and a CD45RA-negative memory subset were split from CD4+ cells. The CDR3 extends over 14 amino acids. The V segment lost 2 bases and the J segment 6 bases; nucleotides outside the gene matches: 2. Per germline, CDR1 SGHTA and CDR2 FQGNSA. The receptor was isolated from a man aged 30 to 45 in good health. The V call is TRBV7-2, the J call TRBJ2-1, with 9 bases matching TRBD2. Specimen: memory CD4+ T cells sorted from blood. As for subset: CD45RA-negative fraction. The DNA of the CDR3 is TGTGCCAGCAGCTTAAGAGCGGGAGGCAATGAGCAGTTCTTC. It yields the protein CASSLRAGGNEQFF. Filled out from reference TRBV7-2 and TRBJ2-1, the complete variable domain reads GAGVSQSPSNKVTEKGKDVELRCDPISGHTALYWYRQSLGQGLEFLIYFQGNSAPDKSGLPSDRFSAERTGGSVSTLTIQRTQQEDSAVYLCASSLRAGGNEQFFGPGTRLTVL.